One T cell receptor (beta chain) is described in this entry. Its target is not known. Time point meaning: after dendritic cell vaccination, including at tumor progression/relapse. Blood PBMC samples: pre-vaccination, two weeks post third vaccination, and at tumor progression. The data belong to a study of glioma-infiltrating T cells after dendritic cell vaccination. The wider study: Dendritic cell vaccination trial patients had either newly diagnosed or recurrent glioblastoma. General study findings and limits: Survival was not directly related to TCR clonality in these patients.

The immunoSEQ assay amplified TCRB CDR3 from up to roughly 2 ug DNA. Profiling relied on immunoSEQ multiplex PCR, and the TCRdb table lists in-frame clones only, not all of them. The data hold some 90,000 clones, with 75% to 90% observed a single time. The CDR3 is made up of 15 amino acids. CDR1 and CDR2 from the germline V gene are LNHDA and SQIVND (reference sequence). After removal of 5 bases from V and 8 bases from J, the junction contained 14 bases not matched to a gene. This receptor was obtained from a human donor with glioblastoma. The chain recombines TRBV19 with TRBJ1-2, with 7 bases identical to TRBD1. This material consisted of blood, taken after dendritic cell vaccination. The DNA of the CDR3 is TGTGCCAGTAGTCCCCGGGACAGATTATCGGAAGGCTACACCTTC. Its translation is CASSPRDRLSEGYTF.